This T cell receptor beta chain was sequenced in a study of cytomegalovirus exposure and HLA in healthy donors. The PCR employed 60 Vbeta primers together with 13 Jbeta primers. Sequencing used immunoSEQ multiplex PCR; TCRdb keeps in-frame clones, though not all of them. Found here are 160,000 or so clones, over 70% of them singletons; the top ten hold approximately 0.47%. About this clone itself: Antigen: not known.

At collection, donors were nominally healthy, but unrecorded immune exposures were probable. The CDR3 sequence is 14 residues long. Per germline, CDR1 WNHNN and CDR2 SYGVQD (reference sequence). Trimming cost V 6 bases and J 7 bases; bases outside gene matches: 8. Study conclusions and caveats: Most TCR sequences were rare, but some public TCRs occurred in many donors.

This TCR was sampled from a woman between 50 and 59 years old in good health and CMV-seronegative. The sample comprised PBMCs. The chain combines TRBV10-1 with TRBJ2-5; 10 bases agree with TRBD1. This CDR3 reads CASRVGQGLGTQYF. In DNA, the CDR3 is TGCGCCAGCAGGGTGGGACAGGGGTTGGGGACCCAGTACTTC.